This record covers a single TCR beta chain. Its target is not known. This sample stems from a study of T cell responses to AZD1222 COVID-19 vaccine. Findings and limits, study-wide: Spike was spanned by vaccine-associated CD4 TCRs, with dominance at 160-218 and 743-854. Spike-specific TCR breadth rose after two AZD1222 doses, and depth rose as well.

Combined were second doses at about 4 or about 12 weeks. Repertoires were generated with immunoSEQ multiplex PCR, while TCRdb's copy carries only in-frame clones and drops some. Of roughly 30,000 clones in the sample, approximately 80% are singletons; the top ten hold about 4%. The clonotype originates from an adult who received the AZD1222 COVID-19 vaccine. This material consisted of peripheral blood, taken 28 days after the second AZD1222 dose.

CDR3: CASSPPRRENTQYF. CDR3 sequence (DNA): TGTGCCAGCTCACCACCCCGCAGGGAGAATACGCAGTATTTT. The chain is built from TRBV18 and TRBJ2-3, with D possibly being TRBD1 or TRBD2 (5 bases each). The CDR3 is 14 residues long. The V and J ends lost 0 bases and 7 bases respectively, with 11 bases between them. Germline values: CDR1 KGHSH, CDR2 LQKENI.